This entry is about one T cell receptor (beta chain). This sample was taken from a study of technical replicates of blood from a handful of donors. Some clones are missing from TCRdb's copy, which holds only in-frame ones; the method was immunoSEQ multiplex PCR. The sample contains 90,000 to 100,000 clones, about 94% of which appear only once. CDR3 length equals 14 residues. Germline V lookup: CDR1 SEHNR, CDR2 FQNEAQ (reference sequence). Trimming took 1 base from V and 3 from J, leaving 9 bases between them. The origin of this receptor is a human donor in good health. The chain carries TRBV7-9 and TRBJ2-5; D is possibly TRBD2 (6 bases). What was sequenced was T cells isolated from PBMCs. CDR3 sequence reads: CASSLGGIKETQYF. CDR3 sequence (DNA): TGTGCCAGCAGCTTAGGCGGGATCAAAGAGACCCAGTACTTC.